This T cell receptor beta chain was captured by sequencing in a study of long-term antiretroviral therapy in people with HIV. General study points: In samples taken after ART, diversity increased but remained below transplant donor control levels.

Trimming removed 2 bases from V and 6 bases from J, with 11 bases in between. The CDR3 consists of 14 residues. CDR1 is MNHEY and CDR2 is SVGAGI in the germline V gene. Everyone in the study who had HIV was treated in the United States. At survey level, the immunoSEQ assay was run in its v3.0 version. Sequencing of each sample targeted about 40,000-55,000 T-cell genomes. The assay was immunoSEQ multiplex PCR, and TCRdb's table has in-frame clones only and misses some. The table lists 42,000 or so clones, 85% to 90% of them singletons. As regards this clone: Its cognate antigen is unknown.

This sequence was found in a woman in her fifties or sixties with HIV. The sequences come from unsorted PBMCs, collected 1.2 years after starting antiretroviral therapy. This chain connects TRBV6-5 to TRBJ1-5; D may be TRBD1 (5 bases). The DNA for the CDR3 is TGTGCCAGCAGTTACGGTAACGGGGGTCAGCCCCAGCATTTT. Amino acid sequence: CASSYGNGGQPQHF.